The clone carrying this T cell receptor beta chain was seen more than once but under ten times. V lost 6 bases and J lost 8; bases outside the gene matches: 8. This CDR3 contains 13 residues. Germline V gene lookup returns CDR1 SNHLY and CDR2 FYNNEI. The data belong to a study of cytomegalovirus exposure and HLA in healthy donors. The primer mix had 60 Vbeta and 13 Jbeta primers. Some clones are missing from TCRdb's copy, which holds only in-frame ones; the method was immunoSEQ multiplex PCR. The sample has some 130,000 clones, 79% seen once. Sequencing was carried out using PBMCs. The origin of this receptor is a man aged 18 to 30 in good health and CMV-seronegative. The J gene is TRBJ1-2, the V gene TRBV2, with 8 bases matching TRBD1. The DNA for the CDR3 is TGTGCCAGCAGAGGACAGGGTGTGGGCGGCTACACCTTC. The encoded protein is CASRGQGVGGYTF.